This T cell receptor beta chain was identified during a study of T cell changes during pregnancy in multiple sclerosis. Sequencing was performed with immunoSEQ multiplex PCR; in TCRdb, only in-frame clones are kept and a portion is missing. Of more than 25,000 clones in the sample, 85% to 90% are singletons; the top ten hold roughly 7.4%. Germline CDR1 is SEHNR and CDR2 is FQNEAQ (reference sequence). Unmatched junction bases numbered 5, after V lost 5 bases and J lost 0 bases. The length of the CDR3 is 15 residues. The input for sequencing was CD8+ T cells from peripheral blood mononuclear cells, taken before pregnancy. This clonotype originated in a female donor with multiple sclerosis, enrolled in a pregnancy study. This rearrangement joins TRBV7-9 to TRBJ2-3; 7 bases line up with TRBD1. CDR3 DNA sequence: TGTGCCAGCAGCAGACAGGGTTATAGCACAGATACGCAGTATTTT. As protein: CASSRQGYSTDTQYF.